This TCR beta chain was sequenced during a study of blood T cell repertoires in COVID-19. Generated by immunoSEQ multiplex PCR, the TCRdb table keeps only in-frame clones and is missing some. Altogether roughly 80,000 clones are present, about 78% being singletons, with the ten largest covering about 15%. In germline, CDR1 is SGHNT, CDR2 YENEEA. This CDR3 is built from 12 residues. Trimming cost V 5 bases and J 4 bases, with 9 bases left between them. The sequenced sample was peripheral blood. The chain employs TRBV11-3 and TRBJ2-7, with D possibly matching TRBD2 (6 bases). This receptor was obtained from a human donor in a cohort sampled during active COVID-19. The chain's CDR3 is CASSPGEYEQYV. The CDR3 nucleotides read TGTGCCAGCAGCCCGGGGGAGTACGAGCAGTACGTC.